This passage covers 27 T cell receptor beta chains from one sample sequenced in a study of T cell repertoires in cytomegalovirus infection. TCRdb re-derived calls from the reads in MiXCR, one entry per CDR3 protein. The table shows 750,000 to 900,000 distinct CDR3 sequences, with about 29% occurring only once. Antigens of these TCRs are unknown. The source was cultured CD8+ T cells from PBMCs, collected from culture after CMV antigen stimulation. These receptors were collected from a human donor in good health (CMV status not recorded). Some clones in this sample may be carry-over from other donors' samples.

This clonotype has only a few counts. V usage is TRBV5-5 and J usage is TRBJ2-1; no clear D gene. CDR1 and CDR2 (germline): SGHKS, YYEKEE (reference sequence). The ends were cut back, 4 bases at V and 14 bases at J, with 19 bases in the middle. The CDR3 totals 13 residues. The CDR3 DNA follows: TGTGCCAGCAGCCTAGAACCTTCAAATGTGGAGTTCTTC. This sequence encodes CASSLEPSNVEFF.

This chain joins TRBV12-5 and TRBJ2-7; D is possibly TRBD1 or TRBD2 (6 bases each). Germline V gene lookup returns CDR1 LGHNT and CDR2 FRNRAP. Trimming pared 4 bases from V and 4 bases from J, leaving 17 bases between. The CDR3 is 15 amino acids. The CDR3 sequence: CASGSPVKGGYEQYV. CDR3 in DNA: TGTGCTAGTGGTTCCCCGGTCAAGGGGGGTTACGAGCAGTACGTC.

The V gene is TRBV28, the J gene TRBJ2-3; TRBD2 matches at 12 bases. The junction had 11 bases not matched to a gene; V was cut back by 4 bases and J by 6 bases. The germline V gene encodes CDR1 MDHEN and CDR2 SYDVKM. This CDR3 region has 17 residues. The CDR3 nucleotides are TGTGCCAGCAGTTCTGGGCCTAGCGGGGGGGCCTTGGATACGCAGTATTTT. Translation: CASSSGPSGGALDTQYF.

This clonotype occurred a few times. The chain joins TRBV28 to TRBJ1-1; 8 bases agree with TRBD1. Per the germline V gene, CDR1 is MDHEN and CDR2 is SYDVKM. The J segment lost 2 bases and the V segment lost 3 bases, leaving 5 bases of the junction unmatched. This CDR3 contains 15 residues. CDR3 residues: CASSLGRGRNTEAFF. The CDR3 DNA sequence: TGTGCCAGCAGTTTGGGCAGGGGGCGCAACACTGAAGCTTTCTTT.

This clonotype was seen repeatedly, ten times or more. The chain uses TRBV7-2 and TRBJ2-3; 11 nucleotides align to TRBD2. The V gene's germline CDR1 is SGHTA and CDR2 FQGNSA. The CDR3 has 16 residues. Trimming removed 5 bases from V and 2 bases from J; junction bases left unmatched: 6. In DNA form, the CDR3 reads TGTGCCAGCAGCCCGGGGGGACTAGCGGACACAGATACGCAGTATTTT. This sequence encodes CASSPGGLADTDTQYF.

This clonotype was picked up many times. The chain employs TRBV7-2 and TRBJ2-7, with D unclear. This CDR3 contains 14 residues. Germline V gene sequence: CDR1 SGHTA, CDR2 FQGNSA. V lost 5 bases and J 7 bases, leaving 18 bases between the germline ends. This CDR3 is CASSPLGLRSEQYF. As DNA, the CDR3 is TGTGCCAGCAGCCCCCTCGGGCTCCGGAGTGAGCAGTACTTC.

A remark on this clonotype: This may stem from a read error, because a much larger clone lies one nucleotide away. The CDR3 reads CANSLVGAGGVNEQFF. For the CDR3, the DNA is TGTGCCAACAGTCTTGTGGGGGCGGGGGGGGTAAATGAGCAGTTCTTC. The chain links TRBV6-6 to TRBJ2-1, with TRBD2 matching 9 bases. The CDR3 is 16 amino acids. Germline V gives CDR1 MNHNY, CDR2 SVGAGI (reference sequence).

The chain couples TRBV4-3 to TRBJ2-1, with D perhaps matching TRBD1 (6 bases). CDR1 is LGHNA, CDR2 YSLEER, per germline. The V gene lost 1 base and the J gene lost 5 bases, with 21 bases spanning the gap. The CDR3 totals 18 residues. This CDR3 is CASSQGILDRGTHNEQFF. The CDR3 DNA is TGCGCCAGCAGCCAAGGTATTTTGGACAGAGGTACCCACAATGAGCAGTTCTTC.

The J gene is TRBJ1-5, the V gene TRBV5-6, with D perhaps matching TRBD1 (5 bases). This CDR3 comprises 15 residues. Germline V gene lookup returns CDR1 SGHDT and CDR2 YYEEEE. V dropped 3 bases and J dropped 2 bases, with 12 bases sitting between them. CDR3: CASSSGLGGNQPQHF. The CDR3 bases are TGTGCCAGCAGCTCGGGACTTGGAGGCAATCAGCCCCAGCATTTT.

The V gene is TRBV10-1, the J gene TRBJ2-3; TRBD2 aligns across 9 bases. J lost 5 bases, V lost 6 bases, and 6 bases had no gene match. The CDR3 consists of 14 residues. Germline loops: CDR1 WNHNN, CDR2 SYGVQD (reference sequence). CDR3 amino acids: CASSRGGAGDTQYF. The CDR3 DNA reads TGCGCCAGCAGCCGCGGGGGGGCCGGAGATACGCAGTATTTT.

The chain joins TRBV19 to TRBJ2-5; no clear D gene. This CDR3 is built from 11 residues. With 5 bases removed from V and 2 bases from J, the gap between germline ends came to 3 bases. Germline V lookup: CDR1 LNHDA, CDR2 SQIVND (reference sequence). CDR3 DNA sequence: TGTGCCAGTAGTGCACAAGAGACCCAGTACTTC. This gives the protein CASSAQETQYF.

There are a few counts of this clonotype. This chain joins TRBV6-2 or TRBV6-3 and TRBJ2-3; the D gene is possibly TRBD1 (6 bases). This CDR3 region has 13 residues. Germline loops: CDR1 MNHEY, CDR2 SVGEGT. V was trimmed by 7 bases and J by 6 bases, leaving 14 bases between them. CDR3 loop: CASNNRVFDTQYF. The CDR3, as DNA: TGTGCCAGCAACAACAGGGTTTTCGATACGCAGTATTTT.

The chain uses TRBV29-1 and TRBJ1-1; D possibly corresponds to TRBD1 (5 bases). The length of the CDR3 is 11 residues. Germline V gene sequence: CDR1 SQVTM, CDR2 ANQGSEA. Trimming pared 7 bases from V and 11 bases from J, leaving 17 bases between. The CDR3 DNA follows: TGCAGCGCTCCATTCCGGGGGGACGCTTTCTTT. It is translated as CSAPFRGDAFF.

This chain links TRBV7-9 with TRBJ1-5; no clear D. The V gene lost 1 base and the J gene lost 4 bases, with 23 bases spanning the gap. Germline values: CDR1 SEHNR, CDR2 FQNEAQ (reference sequence). The CDR3 runs 19 residues. Written as DNA, the CDR3 is TGTGCCAGCAGCTTAGTGTCACAGAGGAGGTTACGGGGTAATCAGCCCCAGCATTTT. Its protein product is CASSLVSQRRLRGNQPQHF. Combining the CDR3 with reference TRBV7-9 and TRBJ1-5 gives the whole variable domain DTGVSQNPRHKITKRGQNVTFRCDPISEHNRLYWYRQTLGQGPEFLTYFQNEAQLEKSRLLSDRFSAERPKGSFSTLEIQRTEQGDSAMYLCASSLVSQRRLRGNQPQHFGDGTRLSIL.

The chain uses TRBV10-3 and TRBJ1-5; D gene unclear. This CDR3 comprises 14 residues. Germline values: CDR1 ENHRY, CDR2 SYGVKD. Deletions cut 0 bases from V and 9 bases from J, with 12 bases between. CDR3 protein: CAISESPPAAPQHF. The CDR3, as DNA: TGTGCCATCAGTGAGTCCCCACCCGCCGCGCCCCAGCATTTT.

This clonotype was seen only a few times. This chain links TRBV12-3 or TRBV12-4 with TRBJ2-7; perhaps TRBD1 as D (6 bases). The CDR3 consists of 15 residues. V was trimmed by 3 bases and J by 4 bases, leaving 16 bases between them. The CDR3 protein is CASSFGKGEWYEQYV. In nucleotides, the CDR3 is TGTGCCAGCAGTTTTGGTAAGGGGGAATGGTACGAGCAGTACGTC.

The chain links TRBV20-1 to TRBJ1-1; 10 nucleotides align to TRBD1. The CDR3 spans 14 residues. After removal of 6 bases from V and 4 bases from J, the junction contained 8 bases not matched to a gene. CDR1 DFQATT and CDR2 SNEGSKA come from the germline V gene (reference sequence). This CDR3 is CSAWTGGVGTEAFF. CDR3 nucleotide sequence: TGCAGTGCATGGACAGGGGGGGTAGGCACTGAAGCTTTCTTT.

The sample holds many counts of this clonotype. V and J are TRBV7-8 and TRBJ2-1, with D tentatively TRBD2 (6 bases). The CDR3 covers 15 residues. Germline-derived CDR1 and CDR2 are SGHVS and FQNEAQ. Trimming removed 2 bases from V and 7 bases from J, with 15 bases in between. DNA for the CDR3: TGTGCCAGCAGCTTAAACGTGGGGGGAGAAAATGAGCAGTTCTTC. Translated: CASSLNVGGENEQFF.

The table lists this clonotype with many counts. The chain links TRBV7-2 to TRBJ1-4; D possibly corresponds to TRBD1 (5 bases). CDR1 is SGHTA and CDR2 is FQGNSA in the germline V gene. CDR3 length: 14 amino acids. V was shortened by 4 bases and J by 4 bases, with 10 bases between the two germline ends. CDR3 coding DNA: TGTGCCAGCAGCTACAGGCCTAATAATGAAAAACTGTTTTTT. Translating gives CASSYRPNNEKLFF.

The CDR3 region is CASSQSSKPTSVPLNTGELFF. CDR3 bases: TGCGCCAGCAGTCAATCCTCTAAGCCGACTAGCGTACCTCTGAACACCGGGGAGCTGTTTTTT. The V call is TRBV23-1, the J call TRBJ2-2; 8 bases fit TRBD2. TRBV23-1 is known as an ORF, though its function is uncertain. With 0 bases clipped from V and 1 base from J, the junction kept 16 bases outside the gene matches. The CDR3 is made up of 21 amino acids.

The chain combines TRBV4-2 with TRBJ2-3; 9 bases line up with TRBD2. Germline loops: CDR1 LGHNA, CDR2 YNFKEQ. V dropped 0 bases and J dropped 4; count of bases not matched to a gene: 5. This CDR3 region has 16 residues. DNA for the CDR3: TGTGCCAGCAGCCAAGAGGGCGGGGGGGGGGCAGATACGCAGTATTTT. Translating it yields CASSQEGGGGADTQYF.

J is TRBJ2-6 and V is TRBV6-1; 8 nucleotides match TRBD1. Per germline, CDR1 MNHNS and CDR2 SASEGT. Trimming at V came to 3 bases and at J to 0 bases, leaving 10 bases not matched to a gene. The CDR3 is made up of 19 amino acids. CDR3 sequence (DNA): TGTGCCAGCAGTGACAGGGGGCAGGTTTTCCTCTCTGGGGCCAACGTCCTGACTTTC. The encoded protein is CASSDRGQVFLSGANVLTF.

The gene calls are TRBV7-6 and TRBJ2-2; D call uncertain. This CDR3 has 18 residues. V was pared by 4 bases and J by 0 bases, with 18 bases between. Germline V gene data show CDR1 as SGHVS and CDR2 as FNYEAQ. CDR3: CASSSHRGRHSNTGELFF. Written as DNA, the CDR3 is TGTGCCAGCAGCTCCCATCGCGGCCGTCACTCGAACACCGGGGAGCTGTTTTTT.

Only a few counts were recorded for this clonotype. The V and J genes are TRBV7-9 and TRBJ1-4; D gene unclear. This CDR3 spans 13 amino acids. Trimming removed 1 base at V and 9 bases at J, with 9 bases between. Germline CDR1 and CDR2: SEHNR and FQNEAQ (reference sequence). For the CDR3, the DNA is TGTGCCAGCAGCTTAGGACCTGGCCAAAAACTGTTTTTT. It translates to CASSLGPGQKLFF.

A word on this clonotype: Lacking the conserved final phenylalanine or tryptophan, this CDR3 likely reflects a read error. The J gene is TRBJ1-1, the V gene TRBV7-9; 9 positions agree with TRBD1. Germline V gene data show CDR1 as SEHNR and CDR2 as FQNEAQ (reference sequence). The CDR3 contains 15 residues. The CDR3 bases are TGTGCCAGTAGCTCCCTAACCGGGACAGGGACCGAAGCTTTCTCT. Protein sequence: CASSSLTGTGTEAFS.

The CDR3 loop reads CATTSDWSNQPQHF. In DNA form, the CDR3 reads TGTGCCACCACCTCGGATTGGAGCAATCAGCCCCAGCATTTT. The chain couples TRBV15 to TRBJ1-5; D remains unclear. Germline CDR1 is LNHNV and CDR2 is YYDKDF (reference sequence). The CDR3 contains 14 residues. The V end lost 7 bases, the J end lost 1 base, and 11 bases lay between the germline ends. Based on the CDR3 plus reference TRBV15 and TRBJ1-5, the full variable domain is DAMVIQNPRYQVTQFGKPVTLSCSQTLNHNVMYWYQQKSSQAPKLLFHYYDKDFNNEADTPDNFQSRRPNTSFCFLDIRSPGLGDTAMYLCATTSDWSNQPQHFGDGTRLSIL.

This rearrangement joins TRBV7-3 to TRBJ2-7, with TRBD2 matching over 7 bases. From germline, CDR1 is SGHTA and CDR2 FQGTGA. The CDR3 sequence is 16 residues long. Germline trimming cut 4 bases from V and 4 bases from J; bases unmatched to any gene: 13. The CDR3 nucleotides are TGTGCCAGCAGCTACCCGTCCGGCGGGAGACGGTACGAGCAGTACTTC. Its translation: CASSYPSGGRRYEQYF.